Each of the 19 T cell receptor beta chains below was sequenced from the same sample in a study of blood T cell repertoires in COVID-19. TCRdb's copy holds only in-frame clones and misses some; the assay was immunoSEQ multiplex PCR. The sample has around 60,000 clones, about 77% seen once; the top ten hold about 20%. Sequencing was carried out using peripheral blood. Receptors were obtained from a man at least 80 years old with active or convalescent COVID-19.

This clone was counted between two and nine times. V is TRBV12-5 and J is TRBJ2-2; TRBD2 matches 9 bases. V trimming: 7 bases; J trimming: 3 bases; junction bases outside the gene matches: 15. The CDR3 totals 18 residues. Germline CDR1 LGHNT, CDR2 FRNRAP. The chain's CDR3 is CASASPASGMIHTGELFF. The CDR3 region has the DNA TGTGCTAGTGCCTCCCCGGCTAGCGGGATGATCCACACCGGGGAGCTGTTTTTT.

This clone was detected a few times. In the same sample, other DNA sequences code for this CDR3. This chain joins TRBV9 and TRBJ2-3; 10 nucleotides align to TRBD2. Germline CDR1 is SGDLS and CDR2 is YYNGEE. The CDR3 is made up of 15 amino acids. The ends lost 4 bases at V and 3 bases at J; junction bases unmatched: 5. Written as DNA, the CDR3 is TGTGCCAGCAGCACCAGCGGGAGGGGAACAGATACGCAGTATTTT. This translates into CASSTSGRGTDTQYF.

The V gene is TRBV5-5, the J gene TRBJ1-5; no clear D gene. Germline V gene data show CDR1 as SGHKS and CDR2 as YYEKEE (reference sequence). Trimming took 7 bases from V and 0 from J, leaving 11 bases between them. This CDR3 is 14 amino acids long. The CDR3 sequence is CASLEGHSNQPQHF. The CDR3 DNA reads as TGTGCCAGCCTCGAGGGCCATAGCAATCAGCCCCAGCATTTT.

Only a few counts were recorded for this clone. J is TRBJ2-7 and V is TRBV19, with a weak D call TRBD1 (6 bases). Germline assignment: CDR1 LNHDA and CDR2 SQIVND (reference sequence). V gave up 7 bases and J gave up 0 bases, with 16 bases separating them. This CDR3 spans 15 amino acids. The CDR3 DNA reads TGTGCCAGTATCGGCAAGGGACAAGGCTCCTACGAGCAGTACTTC. Encoded protein: CASIGKGQGSYEQYF.

This chain joins TRBV19 and TRBJ2-1; TRBD2 aligns across 13 bases. Unmatched junction bases numbered 10, after V lost 5 bases and J lost 6 bases. Germline V gene lookup returns CDR1 LNHDA and CDR2 SQIVND (reference sequence). CDR3 length: 17 residues. This CDR3 is CASSRWTSGGVFNEQFF. The CDR3 DNA sequence: TGTGCCAGTAGTCGATGGACTAGCGGGGGAGTATTCAATGAGCAGTTCTTC.

The rearrangement uses TRBV7-6 and TRBJ2-6; no firm D call. The CDR3 sequence is 15 residues long. Germline CDR1 is SGHVS and CDR2 is FNYEAQ. V lost 1 base and J 0 bases, leaving 4 bases between the germline ends. Written as DNA, the CDR3 is TGTGCCAGCAGCTTAGAGAGCTCTGGGGCCAACGTCCTGACTTTC. Translated: CASSLESSGANVLTF.

The genes are TRBV6-5 and TRBJ1-5, with 7 bases identical to TRBD1. From germline, CDR1 is MNHEY and CDR2 SVGAGI. The V gene end was trimmed by 8 bases and the J gene end by 7 bases; junction bases not matched to a gene: 5. This CDR3 region has 12 residues. The CDR3 bases are TGTGCCAGCTTGGGACAGCAACAGCCCCAGCATTTT. This gives the protein CASLGQQQPQHF.

The chain joins TRBV20-1 to TRBJ2-5; 8 bases fit TRBD1. The CDR3 is 11 residues long. CDR1 DFQATT and CDR2 SNEGSKA come from the germline V gene (reference sequence). Here the CDR3 reads CSGDRGETQYF. The CDR3 nucleotides are TGCAGCGGAGACAGGGGCGAGACCCAGTACTTC.

The V call is TRBV18, the J call TRBJ2-5; the match to TRBD2 covers 14 bases. The junction had 14 bases not matched to a gene; V was cut back by 6 bases and J by 5 bases. The CDR3 runs to 18 residues. Looked up from germline, CDR1 is KGHSH and CDR2 is LQKENI. In DNA, the CDR3 is TGTGCCAGCTCGCCCGCACAGCCGGGACTAGCGGGGGCGGAGACCCAGTACTTC. Translated: CASSPAQPGLAGAETQYF.

The chain has TRBV18 and TRBJ2-3; 7 nucleotides align to TRBD1. V was clipped by 4 bases and J by 2 bases; unmatched bases: 3. Germline lookup yields CDR1 KGHSH and CDR2 LQKENI. This CDR3 is built from 14 residues. The CDR3 loop is CASSQGASTDTQYF. In DNA form, the CDR3 reads TGTGCCAGCTCACAGGGGGCTTCCACAGATACGCAGTATTTT.

The chain recombines TRBV21-1 with TRBJ1-2. TRBV21-1 is designated a pseudogene. CDR3 length equals 15 residues. In nucleotides, the CDR3 is TGTGCCAGCATACCACCCGGTGACGCCTTGGAGGGCTACACCTTC. It is translated as CASIPPGDALEGYTF.

The chain uses TRBV18 and TRBJ1-2, with no clear D. Germline V gives CDR1 KGHSH, CDR2 LQKENI. Trimming shortened V by 0 bases and J by 2 bases, and 10 bases separated the two germline ends. CDR3 length: 15 amino acids. CDR3 in amino acids: CASSPPVTENYGYTF. DNA for the CDR3: TGTGCCAGCTCACCACCGGTCACCGAGAACTATGGCTACACCTTC.

The rearrangement links TRBV6-2 or TRBV6-3 to TRBJ1-2; TRBD1 agrees at 8 bases. Per germline, CDR1 MNHEY and CDR2 SVGEGT. CDR3 length: 15 residues. With V trimmed by 2 bases and J by 1 base, 3 bases remained unmatched. DNA for the CDR3: TGTGCCAGCAGTTACGCGGGACAGGTTAACTATGGCTACACCTTC. Protein product: CASSYAGQVNYGYTF.

This chain connects TRBV9 to TRBJ2-1, with TRBD2 matching over 9 bases. Germline trimming cut 4 bases from V and 4 bases from J; bases unmatched to any gene: 12. The CDR3 consists of 17 residues. CDR1 is SGDLS, CDR2 YYNGEE, per germline. The CDR3 coding sequence is TGTGCCAGCAGCACTAGCGGTACTAGCGGGTTATACAATGAGCAGTTCTTC. It yields the protein CASSTSGTSGLYNEQFF.

The J gene is TRBJ1-5, the V gene TRBV2, with a possible D match to TRBD1 (6 bases). The CDR3 runs 13 residues. Per germline, CDR1 SNHLY and CDR2 FYNNEI. The ends were cut back, 11 bases at V and 5 bases at J, with 16 bases in the middle. CDR3 region: CAVRRGAYQPQHF. The CDR3 coding sequence is TGTGCCGTACGACGGGGGGCTTATCAGCCCCAGCATTTT.

This rearrangement joins TRBV10-1 to TRBJ1-5, with 9 bases identical to TRBD1. Germline-derived CDR1 and CDR2 are WNHNN and SYGVQD (reference sequence). Germline trimming cut 6 bases from V and 2 bases from J; bases unmatched to any gene: 11. This CDR3 spans 17 amino acids. CDR3 DNA: TGCGCCAGCAGGGAGGGACAGGGAAAAAAGGGCAATCAGCCCCAGCATTTT. It translates to CASREGQGKKGNQPQHF.

This chain uses TRBV15 with TRBJ1-1; D is perhaps TRBD1 (5 bases). Germline CDR1 and CDR2: LNHNV and YYDKDF (reference sequence). The CDR3 totals 16 residues. The germline V and J ends were trimmed by 3 bases and 2 bases, with 16 bases remaining between them. The CDR3 spells CATSSRPMTANTEAFF. The CDR3, as DNA: TGTGCCACCAGCAGTCGCCCCATGACAGCCAACACTGAAGCTTTCTTT. The full variable domain, rest sourced from reference TRBV15 and TRBJ1-1, is DAMVIQNPRYQVTQFGKPVTLSCSQTLNHNVMYWYQQKSSQAPKLLFHYYDKDFNNEADTPDNFQSRRPNTSFCFLDIRSPGLGDTAMYLCATSSRPMTANTEAFFGQGTRLTVV.

The J gene is TRBJ1-4, the V gene TRBV5-6; 9 nucleotides match TRBD1. The CDR3 length is 17 residues. Germline CDR1 is SGHDT and CDR2 is YYEEEE. V lost 4 bases, J lost 3 bases, and 10 bases stayed unmatched. CDR3 sequence (DNA): TGTGCCAGCAGCGATACAGGGGGCGATAAGGCTAATGAAAAACTGTTTTTT. Translated: CASSDTGGDKANEKLFF.

The chain employs TRBV28 and TRBJ2-7; tentative D call: TRBD1 (6 bases). This CDR3 region has 15 residues. Trimming took 5 bases from V and 2 from J, leaving 16 bases between them. CDR1 and CDR2 (germline): MDHEN, SYDVKM. The CDR3 sequence: CASSPPQGNPYEQYF. CDR3 in DNA: TGTGCCAGCAGTCCCCCACAGGGAAATCCCTACGAGCAGTACTTC.